This T cell receptor (beta chain) stems from a study of shared clonotypes between healthy human individuals. CDR3 length equals 14 residues. Unmatched junction bases numbered 12, after V lost 10 bases and J lost 5 bases. Germline V CDR1 and CDR2: MGHDK, SYGVNS. Naive CD8 cells lacked CD45RO and underwent positive selection for CCR7, leaving out terminally differentiated effector memory CD45RA+ cells. TCRdb keeps only in-frame clones here, not all; method: immunoSEQ multiplex PCR. The sample carries about 2.1 million clones, 93% recorded once. This TCR was sampled from a man younger than 30 in good health. Some clones in this sample may be carry-over from other donors' samples. The rearrangement links TRBV25-1 to TRBJ2-7; 9 positions match TRBD2. Sequenced material: naive CD8+ T cells from PBMCs. CDR3 amino acids: CATTWASGTDEQYF. CDR3 sequence (DNA): TGTGCCACCACATGGGCTAGCGGGACGGACGAGCAGTACTTC.